The clone carrying this T cell receptor (beta chain) appeared many times. The antigen is undetermined. The sample originates from a study of T cells in Graves' hyperthyroidism and ophthalmopathy. General study points: Most thyroid clonotypes with frequency above 0.001 were detected in blood.

Enrolled ophthalmopathy patients presented with a Clinical Activity Score of at least 3, a NOSPECS grade of at least 4, and disease duration under 3 months. Exclusions: uncontrolled infection, other autoimmune disease, pregnancy, lactation. Diagnosis relied on clinical symptoms, serum thyroxine and TRAb, thyroid ultrasound and orbital computed tomography. The ends lost 0 bases at V and 3 bases at J; junction bases unmatched: 8. Germline V gene lookup returns CDR1 MNHEY and CDR2 SVGAGI. The CDR3 extends over 19 amino acids. Authors of the study amplified TCR beta CDR3 regions from RNA transcripts. The TCR CDR3 was amplified in a first-round RT-PCR using the HTBI primer set. Each CDR3 protein gets one entry after TCRdb re-called the multiplex PCR reads with MiXCR. The sample includes 500,000 or so distinct CDR3 sequences, approximately 17% of them seen just once.

The source is a woman in her late teens or twenties with Graves' ophthalmopathy. Source material: blood. This sequence joins TRBV6-5 and TRBJ2-1; 13 nucleotides line up with TRBD2. The CDR3 here is CASSYSVGTSGRDYNEQFF. The CDR3 DNA reads as TGTGCCAGCAGTTACTCAGTCGGTACTAGCGGGAGGGACTACAATGAGCAGTTCTTC.